The source of this T cell receptor beta chain is a study of Ad26.COV2.S vaccination and SARS-CoV-2 variants. This CDR3 comprises 14 residues. V lost 3 bases and J lost 6, with 9 bases in between. Germline V gives CDR1 MNHEY, CDR2 SMNVEV (reference sequence). For this clone: Its antigen is still unknown.

The table came from immunoSEQ multiplex PCR; TCRdb's copy has only in-frame clones and leaves some out. The data contain about 440,000 clones, less than 95% of them singletons. Study-level points and caveats: Post-vaccination breadth of spike-specific CD8+ and CD4+ T cell responses was reportedly substantial.

Regarding treatment: over 15 received Ad26.COV2.S at low or high dose, single or two shots; 5 received placebo; per-sample allocation not given. Samples were taken on day 63 after the first vaccine or placebo injection. The input for sequencing was peripheral blood, taken in a trial of Ad26.COV2.S vaccine versus placebo. This clonotype originated in a person between 18 and 65 years old who received the Ad26.COV2.S COVID-19 vaccine or a placebo. The chain links TRBV27 to TRBJ1-6; a weak D match, TRBD1 (6 bases). CDR3 in amino acids: CASSFGQSNSPLHF. The CDR3 bases are TGTGCCAGCAGTTTCGGACAGAGTAATTCACCCCTCCACTTT.